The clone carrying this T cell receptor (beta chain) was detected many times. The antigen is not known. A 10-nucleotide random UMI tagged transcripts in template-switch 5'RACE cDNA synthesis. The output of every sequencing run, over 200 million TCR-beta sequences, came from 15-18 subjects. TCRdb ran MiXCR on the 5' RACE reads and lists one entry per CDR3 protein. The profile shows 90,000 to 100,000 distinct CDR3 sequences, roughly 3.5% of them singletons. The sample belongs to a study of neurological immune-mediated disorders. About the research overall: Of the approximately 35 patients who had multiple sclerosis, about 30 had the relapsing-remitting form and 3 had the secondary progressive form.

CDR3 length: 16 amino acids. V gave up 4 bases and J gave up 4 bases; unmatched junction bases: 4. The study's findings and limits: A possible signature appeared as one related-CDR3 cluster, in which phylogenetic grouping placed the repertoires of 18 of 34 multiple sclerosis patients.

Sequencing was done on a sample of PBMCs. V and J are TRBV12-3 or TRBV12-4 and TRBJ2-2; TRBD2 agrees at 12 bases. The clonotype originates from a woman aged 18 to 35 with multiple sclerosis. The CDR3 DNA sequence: TGTGCCAGCAGTTCCCCTAGCGGGGGGGCCACCGGGGAGCTGTTTTTT. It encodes CASSSPSGGATGELFF.